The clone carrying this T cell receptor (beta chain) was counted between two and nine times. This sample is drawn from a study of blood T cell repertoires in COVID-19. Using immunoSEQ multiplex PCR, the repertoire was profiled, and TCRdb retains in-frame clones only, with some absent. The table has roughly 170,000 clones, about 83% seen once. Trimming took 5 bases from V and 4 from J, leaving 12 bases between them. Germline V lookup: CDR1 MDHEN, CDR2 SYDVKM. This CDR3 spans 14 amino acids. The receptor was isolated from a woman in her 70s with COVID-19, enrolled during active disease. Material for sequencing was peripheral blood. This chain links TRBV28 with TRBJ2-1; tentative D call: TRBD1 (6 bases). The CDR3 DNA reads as TGTGCCAGCAGTCCCGGACAGAGATACAATGAGCAGTTCTTC. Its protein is CASSPGQRYNEQFF.